A selection of T cell receptor beta chains follows, all from one sample in a study of T cell responses to AZD1222 COVID-19 vaccine. TCRdb's copy holds only in-frame clones and misses some; the assay was immunoSEQ multiplex PCR. This sample has fewer than 80,000 clones; around 88% occur once, and the top ten carry about 9.1%. Sample: peripheral blood, taken 28 days after the second dose of the MenACWY control vaccine. These receptors were taken from an adult who received the MenACWY meningococcal vaccine as a control. The CDR3 runs from the conserved cysteine through the conserved F or W. D genes are given only for firm matches. Rows give clone size only sometimes, using once, few, many, or a class for an expanded clone.

CDR3	DNA	size	J	V	D
CASSPRVGLTPRTGELFF	TGTGCCAGTAGTCCCCGTGTGGGTCTAACACCTCGCACCGGGGAGCTGTTTTTT	-	TRBJ2-2	TRBV19	-
CASSEGQGAEGYTF	TGTGCCAGCAGCGAAGGACAGGGGGCGGAGGGCTACACCTTC	-	TRBJ1-2	TRBV6-4	TRBD1
CASRNGMQGSSPLHF	TGCGCCAGCCGGAACGGTATGCAGGGGTCCTCACCCCTCCACTTT	-	TRBJ1-6	TRBV5-1	-
CASSRGRETQYF	TGTGCCAGCAGCCGGGGGCGAGAGACCCAGTACTTC	-	TRBJ2-5	TRBV14	-
CASSLTGDPEKLFF	TGCGCCAGCAGCTTGACAGGGGATCCTGAAAAACTGTTTTTT	-	TRBJ1-4	TRBV5-1	TRBD1
CASSLDLTGNEQFF	TGTGCCAGCAGCCTAGACCTTACAGGGAATGAGCAGTTCTTC	-	TRBJ2-1	TRBV14	-
CASSRPGLPAYEQYF	TGTGCCAGCAGTCGGCCGGGACTACCCGCCTACGAGCAGTACTTC	-	TRBJ2-7	TRBV6-5	TRBD2
CASRLTGNTEAFF	TGCGCCAGCAGGTTGACAGGGAACACTGAAGCTTTCTTT	once	TRBJ1-1	TRBV5-1	-
CASSDRPGNTGELFF	TGTGCCAGCAGTGACCGGCCAGGGAACACCGGGGAGCTGTTTTTT	once	TRBJ2-2	TRBV6-4	-
CASIPNQLLYGYTF	TGTGCCAGTATCCCCAACCAGCTGCTCTATGGCTACACCTTC	-	TRBJ1-2	TRBV7-9	-
CACKYLAGTGELFF	TGTGCCTGCAAGTACCTAGCGGGGACCGGGGAGCTGTTTTTT	-	TRBJ2-2	TRBV30	TRBD2
CASSFSGGAADYGYTF	TGTGCCAGCAGTTTTTCGGGTGGGGCGGCGGACTATGGCTACACCTTC	-	TRBJ1-2	TRBV27	-
CASEWTLAGNQPQHF	TGTGCCAGCGAATGGACCCTCGCGGGCAATCAGCCCCAGCATTTT	-	TRBJ1-5	TRBV6-5	-
CASSLVSMETQYF	TGTGCCAGCAGCTTAGTTAGTATGGAGACCCAGTACTTC	-	TRBJ2-5	TRBV11-2	-
CASSYSWSGGADTQYF	TGTGCCAGCAGTTACTCATGGTCGGGGGGGGCAGATACGCAGTATTTT	-	TRBJ2-3	TRBV6-5	TRBD2
CASSLAVTGELFF	TGTGCCAGCAGCTTAGCAGTCACCGGGGAGCTGTTTTTT	-	TRBJ2-2	TRBV7-6	-
CASGTGDPTQYF	TGTGCCAGCGGCACGGGGGACCCGACCCAGTACTTC	-	TRBJ2-5	TRBV6-5	-
CASSRESGDYSPLHF	TGCGCCAGCAGTCGGGAATCTGGTGATTATTCACCCCTCCACTTT	-	TRBJ1-6	TRBV4-1	-
CASSPRQSPPGNEQFF	TGTGCCAGTAGTCCCCGACAGTCCCCCCCAGGCAATGAGCAGTTCTTC	-	TRBJ2-1	TRBV19	-
CASGQGTPNEQYF	TGTGCCAGCGGACAGGGGACACCTAACGAGCAGTACTTC	once	TRBJ2-7	TRBV11-2	TRBD1
CASSISGQMGTQYF	TGTGCCAGTAGTATATCGGGCCAAATGGGGACCCAGTACTTC	-	TRBJ2-5	TRBV19	-
CASSFTGTDTQYF	TGTGCCAGCAGCTTTACAGGCACAGATACGCAGTATTTT	-	TRBJ2-3	TRBV7-7	-
CASSSLRQISYNEQFF	TGTGCCAGCAGCTCCCTTCGACAGATCTCCTACAATGAGCAGTTCTTC	-	TRBJ2-1	TRBV7-2	-
CASSLNYGETQYF	TGTGCCAGCAGCCTCAACTACGGAGAGACCCAGTACTTC	-	TRBJ2-5	TRBV7-3	-
CASSTSGAYNEQFF	TGTGCCAGCAGCACTAGCGGGGCCTACAATGAGCAGTTCTTC	-	TRBJ2-1	TRBV6-5	TRBD2
CASSPRLARGNTIYF	TGTGCCAGCAGCCCCCGATTGGCACGTGGAAACACCATATATTTT	-	TRBJ1-3	TRBV14	-
CASSPEGDYGYTF	TGTGCCAGCTCACCAGAGGGCGACTATGGCTACACCTTC	-	TRBJ1-2	TRBV18	-
CASSPDWVNTEAFF	TGTGCCAGCAGCCCGGACTGGGTGAACACTGAAGCTTTCTTT	once	TRBJ1-1	TRBV11-1	-
CASSPTSGGVKNIQYF	TGTGCCAGCTCACCGACTAGCGGGGGGGTCAAAAACATTCAGTACTTC	-	TRBJ2-4	TRBV18	TRBD2
CSVGTSGTDTQYF	TGCAGCGTCGGGACTAGCGGCACAGATACGCAGTATTTT	-	TRBJ2-3	TRBV29-1	TRBD2
CASSSLRTANYGYTF	TGTGCCAGCAGCTCCCTTAGGACAGCCAACTATGGCTACACCTTC	-	TRBJ1-2	TRBV7-2	-
CASSPRQGATNEKLFF	TGTGCCAGTAGTCCCCGACAGGGAGCAACTAATGAAAAACTGTTTTTT	-	TRBJ1-4	TRBV19	TRBD1
CASSQGHAGGYGYTF	TGTGCCAGCAGCCAAGGACACGCCGGGGGCTATGGCTACACCTTC	-	TRBJ1-2	TRBV3-1/TRBV3-2	-
CASSLTDLSGNTIYF	TGTGCCAGCAGCTTAACAGATCTCTCTGGAAACACCATATATTTT	-	TRBJ1-3	TRBV7-2	-
CASSWSVSTEAFF	TGTGCCAGCAGTTGGTCGGTTAGCACTGAAGCTTTCTTT	once	TRBJ1-1	TRBV6-5	-
CASSPGVENEQFF	TGTGCCAGCAGTCCCGGGGTCGAGAATGAGCAGTTCTTC	once	TRBJ2-1	TRBV5-4	-
CASSFDRANSPLHF	TGCGCCAGCAGCTTCGACAGGGCTAATTCACCCCTCCACTTT	-	TRBJ1-6	TRBV5-1	TRBD1
CASSFMTSLETQYF	TGTGCCAGCAGCTTCATGACTAGCCTAGAGACCCAGTACTTC	-	TRBJ2-5	TRBV7-9	TRBD2
CASSPARHRSTEAFF	TGCGCCAGCAGCCCTGCTCGGCATAGGAGCACTGAAGCTTTCTTT	-	TRBJ1-1	TRBV4-3	-
CASSSGHTNTEAFF	TGTGCCAGTAGTTCGGGACACACGAACACTGAAGCTTTCTTT	-	TRBJ1-1	TRBV19	-
CASSPEGNSPLHF	TGCGCCAGCAGCCCGGAGGGAAATTCACCCCTCCACTTT	-	TRBJ1-6	TRBV5-1	-
CASSQDPSRGGWDEQFF	TGTGCCAGCAGCCAAGATCCGAGCCGGGGGGGCTGGGATGAGCAGTTCTTC	-	TRBJ2-1	TRBV3-1/TRBV3-2	TRBD2
CASSYSGTLNQPQHF	TGTGCCAGCAGTTACTCGGGTACCCTCAATCAGCCCCAGCATTTT	-	TRBJ1-5	TRBV6-6	-
CASSLEGHEKTQYF	TGTGCCAGCAGCTTGGAGGGACATGAGAAGACCCAGTACTTC	once	TRBJ2-5	TRBV5-4	-
CASTTGALNTEAFF	TGTGCCAGTACAACAGGGGCCTTGAACACTGAAGCTTTCTTT	-	TRBJ1-1	TRBV19	TRBD1
CASSPQDTGANVLTF	TGTGCCAGCAGCCCACAGGACACCGGGGCCAACGTCCTGACTTTC	-	TRBJ2-6	TRBV6-4	-
CASSELSLGPSTSTLHF	TGTGCCAGCAGTGAACTCTCGTTGGGCCCCTCCACTTCGACCCTCCACTTT	-	TRBJ1-6	TRBV6-1	-
CASKRTASSGNTIYF	TGTGCCAGCAAGAGGACAGCGAGCTCTGGAAACACCATATATTTT	-	TRBJ1-3	TRBV6-5	-
CASSLYRNTGELFF	TGTGCCAGCAGCTTATATCGGAACACCGGGGAGCTGTTTTTT	-	TRBJ2-2	TRBV7-2	-
CASSPGTGELFF	TGTGCCAGCTCACCGGGGACCGGGGAGCTGTTTTTT	-	TRBJ2-2	TRBV18	-
CASTRGGLNTEAFF	TGTGCCAGCACTAGAGGGGGGCTGAACACTGAAGCTTTCTTT	-	TRBJ1-1	TRBV6-5	-
CASSSGQRLTYNEQFF	TGTGCCAGCAGCTCGGGACAGCGCTTAACCTACAATGAGCAGTTCTTC	-	TRBJ2-1	TRBV7-2	TRBD1
CASSTLAGGRDTQYF	TGTGCCAGTAGTACGCTAGCGGGGGGACGAGATACGCAGTATTTT	-	TRBJ2-3	TRBV19	TRBD2
CASSLVQGAGSPLHF	TGTGCCAGCAGCTTAGTACAGGGGGCTGGATCACCCCTCCACTTT	few	TRBJ1-6	TRBV7-2	TRBD1
CASSLGYSNQPQHF	TGTGCCAGCAGCTTGGGTTATAGCAATCAGCCCCAGCATTTT	-	TRBJ1-5	TRBV5-8	-
CASSSGPGSYGYTF	TGTGCCAGCAGTTCGGGCCCGGGGTCCTATGGCTACACCTTC	-	TRBJ1-2	TRBV6-5	-
CATSEYSNQPQHF	TGTGCCACCTCAGAGTATAGCAATCAGCCCCAGCATTTT	-	TRBJ1-5	TRBV24-1	-
CASSRTSDVGTQYF	TGTGCCAGCAGTCGGACTAGCGATGTAGGTACGCAGTATTTT	-	TRBJ2-3	TRBV2	TRBD2
CASSLGGGGEVNEQFF	TGTGCCAGCAGCTTAGGAGGGGGCGGGGAGGTGAATGAGCAGTTCTTC	-	TRBJ2-1	TRBV11-2	-
CAWSVPGRGGHNEQFF	TGTGCCTGGAGTGTACCAGGGCGGGGGGGCCACAATGAGCAGTTCTTC	-	TRBJ2-1	TRBV30	TRBD2